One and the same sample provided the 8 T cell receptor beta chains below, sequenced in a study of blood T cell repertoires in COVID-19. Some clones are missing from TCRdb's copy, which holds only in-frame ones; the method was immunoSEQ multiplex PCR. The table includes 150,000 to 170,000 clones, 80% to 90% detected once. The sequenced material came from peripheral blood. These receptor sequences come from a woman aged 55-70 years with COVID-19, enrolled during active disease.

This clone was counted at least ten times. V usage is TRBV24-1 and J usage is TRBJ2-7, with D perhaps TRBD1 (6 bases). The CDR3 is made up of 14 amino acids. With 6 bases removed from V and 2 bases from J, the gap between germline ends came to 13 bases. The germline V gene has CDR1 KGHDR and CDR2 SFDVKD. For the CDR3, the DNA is TGTGCCACCAGTAACCGGACAGCTCCCTACGAGCAGTACGTC. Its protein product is CATSNRTAPYEQYV.

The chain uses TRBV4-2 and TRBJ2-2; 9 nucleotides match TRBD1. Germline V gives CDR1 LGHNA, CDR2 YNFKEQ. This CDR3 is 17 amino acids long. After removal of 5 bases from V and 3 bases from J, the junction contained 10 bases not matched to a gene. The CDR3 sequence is CASSWEQGASDTGELFF. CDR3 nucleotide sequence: TGTGCCAGCAGCTGGGAACAGGGGGCTTCGGACACCGGGGAGCTGTTTTTT.

As DNA, the CDR3 is TGTGCCAGTCGCCCCCTCCCCAACACAAACATTCAGTACTTC. The encoded protein is CASRPLPNTNIQYF. The rearrangement links TRBV19 to TRBJ2-4, with D unclear. Trimming took off 8 bases at V and 6 bases at J, with 17 bases between the two ends. This CDR3 spans 14 amino acids. CDR1 LNHDA and CDR2 SQIVND come from the germline V gene (reference sequence).

CDR3 residues: CASSQRREGQDNEQFF. CDR3 nucleotides: TGTGCCAGCAGCCAACGACGGGAGGGCCAAGACAATGAGCAGTTCTTC. This chain joins TRBV7-9 and TRBJ2-1; 8 bases agree with TRBD2. Trimming removed 5 bases from V and 5 bases from J; junction bases left unmatched: 11. This CDR3 comprises 16 residues. Germline V gene data show CDR1 as SEHNR and CDR2 as FQNEAQ (reference sequence).

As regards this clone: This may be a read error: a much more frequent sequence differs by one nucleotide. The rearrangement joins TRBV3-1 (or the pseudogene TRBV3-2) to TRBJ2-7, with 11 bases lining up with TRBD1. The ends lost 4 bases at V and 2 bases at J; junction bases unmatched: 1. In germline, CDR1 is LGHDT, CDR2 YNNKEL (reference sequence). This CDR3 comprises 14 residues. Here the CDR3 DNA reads TGTGCCAGCAGCCTGGGACAGGGGGCCTACGAGCAGTACTTC. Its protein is CASSLGQGAYEQYF.

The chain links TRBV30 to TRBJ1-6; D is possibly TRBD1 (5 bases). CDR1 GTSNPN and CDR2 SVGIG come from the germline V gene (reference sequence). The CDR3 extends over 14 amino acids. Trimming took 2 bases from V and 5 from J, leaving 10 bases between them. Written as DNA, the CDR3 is TGTGCCTGGAGTAGGGGAATTAATAATTCACCCCTCCACTTT. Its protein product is CAWSRGINNSPLHF.

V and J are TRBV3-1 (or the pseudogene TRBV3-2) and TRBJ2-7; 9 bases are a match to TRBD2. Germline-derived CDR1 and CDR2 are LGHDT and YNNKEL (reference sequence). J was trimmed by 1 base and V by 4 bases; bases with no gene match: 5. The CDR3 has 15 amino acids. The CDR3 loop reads CASSLGLARSYEQYF. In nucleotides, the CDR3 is TGTGCCAGCAGCCTTGGACTAGCGCGGTCCTACGAGCAGTACTTC.

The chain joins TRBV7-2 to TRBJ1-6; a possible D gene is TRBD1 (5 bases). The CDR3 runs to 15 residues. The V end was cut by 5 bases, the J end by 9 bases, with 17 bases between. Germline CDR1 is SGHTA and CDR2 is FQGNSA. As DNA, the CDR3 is TGTGCCAGCAGCCCCCGGACAACACCAAGTTCACCCCTCCACTTT. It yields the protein CASSPRTTPSSPLHF.